The 9 T cell receptor beta chains listed next were all sequenced from one sample in a study of CD8+ T cells in alopecia areata. Sorting relied on CD4, CD8alpha, NKG2D, NKG2ACE and other markers applied to pooled cutaneous lymph node cells. Following RNA extraction, reverse transcription yielded cDNA that acted as the sequencing template. Method: immunoSEQ multiplex PCR; TCRdb's copy keeps in-frame clones and lacks some. The repertoire consists of 200,000 to 300,000 clones, none detected only once. Sequencing input: CD4+ T cells sorted from a lymph node. The source of these receptors is a C3H/HeJ mouse with alopecia areata. Mouse strain MHC haplotype: H2-k.

This clone has a handful of counts. Gene names and germline refer to mouse. The read falls 4 residues short of the CDR3 end, and the missing part is taken from the germline J gene. The chain recombines TRBV17 with TRBJ2-1, with D perhaps matching TRBD1 (6 bases). Germline V CDR1 and CDR2: MNHDT, YYDKIL. This CDR3 has 13 amino acids. V was cut by 7 bases and J by 4 bases, with 11 bases left in between. CDR3 sequence reads: CASTRGFYAEQFF. CDR3 DNA, as far as it was read: TGTGCTAGCACCAGGGGATTTTATGCT.

This clone was found a few times. The genes are named according to mouse. The read is 4 residues too short to cover the CDR3 end, so that end is filled in from the germline J gene. The sample has other DNA sequences that encode this CDR3 too. This sequence joins TRBV13-1 and TRBJ2-7; D possibly corresponds to TRBD1 (5 bases). Germline CDR1 is NSHNY and CDR2 is SYGAGN. V was shortened by 2 bases and J by 0 bases, with 9 bases between the two germline ends. The CDR3 covers 14 residues. CDR3 sequence reads: CASSEGESSYEQYF. CDR3 DNA (partial): TGTGCCAGCAGTGAAGGGGAAAGCTCCTAT.

This clone occurred a few times. Gene and germline names: mouse. This sample includes further DNA sequences coding for the same CDR3. Incomplete CDR3 DNA: TGTGCCAGCAGTATAAGACAGGGGGCAAACACA. This translates into CASSIRQGANT. The whole CDR3 is CASSIRQGANTEVFF. This chain joins TRBV19 and TRBJ1-1; 9 nucleotides match TRBD1. The read halts 4 residues ahead of the CDR3 end, with the missing end drawn from the germline J gene. V shed 1 base and J 0 bases; nucleotides not matched to a gene: 1. CDR1 and CDR2 from the germline V gene are FNHDT and SITEND (reference sequence). The CDR3 consists of 15 residues. Drawing the rest from reference TRBV19 and TRBJ1-1, the complete variable domain is GGIITQTPKFLIGQEGQKLTLKCQQNFNHDTMYWYRQDSGKGLRLIYYSITENDLQKGDLSEGYDASREKKSSFSLTVTSAQKNEMAVFLCASSIRQGANTEVFFGKGTRLTVV.

For this clone: Gene names are mouse gene names. Incomplete CDR3 DNA: TGTGCCAGCTCTCTCCCAGATGCAAACTCC. Translating it yields CASSLPDANS. The CDR3, in full, reads CASSLPDANSDYTF. The chain has TRBV12-1 and TRBJ1-2, with unresolved D. The read finishes 4 residues shy of the CDR3 end, and the germline J gene is used to complete it. The CDR3 has 14 amino acids. The germline CDR1 and CDR2 sequences are SGHSN and HYEKVE. The ends were cut back, 0 bases at V and 0 bases at J, with 7 bases in the middle.

This clone has a handful of counts. Genes and germline are mouse. The CDR3 end is not reached by the read, which stops 4 residues before it; the germline J gene fills it in. The chain has TRBV13-3 and TRBJ1-2, with TRBD1 as a possible D gene (6 bases). In germline, CDR1 is NNHDY, CDR2 SYVADS. Trimming pared 2 bases from V and 0 bases from J, leaving 14 bases between. This CDR3 region has 16 residues. CDR3 protein: CASSDRGGHANSDYTF. The CDR3 bases that were read are TGTGCCAGCAGTGACAGGGGAGGGCATGCAAACTCC.

Of note for this clone: Mouse germline and gene names are used. The CDR3 goes on 4 residues after the read ends, and that part is filled in from the germline J gene. V gene TRBV17 combines with J gene TRBJ2-5; 7 bases are a match to TRBD1. CDR3 size: 15 residues. Per germline, CDR1 MNHDT and CDR2 YYDKIL. The J segment lost 0 bases and the V segment lost 6 bases, leaving 6 bases of the junction unmatched. CDR3 DNA, as far as it was read: TGTGCTAGCAGAAGACAGGGAAGGAACCAAGAC. Amino acids: CASRRQGRNQD. The entire CDR3 protein is CASRRQGRNQDTQYF.

This clone was seen only a few times. The genes are named according to mouse. The read comes to an end 4 residues before the CDR3 does, leaving the germline J gene to fill in the end. The V gene is TRBV31, the J gene TRBJ2-5; 7 nucleotides match TRBD1. The trim removed 5 bases at V and 0 bases at J, leaving 5 bases unmatched. The CDR3 totals 14 residues. The germline V gene encodes CDR1 GKSSPN and CDR2 SITVG. Incomplete CDR3 DNA: TGTGCCTGGTTCCGCAGGGGGAACCAAGAC. Translating gives CAWFRRGNQD. The entire CDR3 protein is CAWFRRGNQDTQYF.

Remarks on this clone: Gene names follow the mouse nomenclature. Sequencing ends 4 residues short of the CDR3 end; the germline J gene provides the rest. The sample contains more than one DNA sequence encoding this CDR3. This rearrangement joins TRBV19 to TRBJ2-2, with TRBD1 as a possible D gene (5 bases). V was trimmed by 1 base and J by 1 base, leaving 5 bases between them. CDR3 length: 14 residues. CDR1 is FNHDT and CDR2 is SITEND in the germline V gene (reference sequence). This CDR3 reads CASSITGNTGQLYF. The CDR3 bases that were read are TGTGCCAGCAGTATAACAGGAAACACCGGG. Looking up the rest from reference TRBV19 and TRBJ2-2 gives the full variable domain: GGIITQTPKFLIGQEGQKLTLKCQQNFNHDTMYWYRQDSGKGLRLIYYSITENDLQKGDLSEGYDASREKKSSFSLTVTSAQKNEMAVFLCASSITGNTGQLYFGEGSKLTVL.

The table lists this clone with a few counts. The genes and germline here are from mouse. The CDR3 end is not reached by the read, which stops 4 residues before it; the germline J gene fills it in. This sample includes further DNA sequences coding for the same CDR3. J is TRBJ2-3 and V is TRBV13-1, with D possibly TRBD2 on 6 matching bases. Germline lookup yields CDR1 NSHNY and CDR2 SYGAGN. The CDR3 runs 15 residues. Trimming stripped 3 bases from V and 0 bases from J, with 11 bases between. Partial CDR3 DNA: TGTGCCAGCAGTGGACGGGACTCTAGTGCAGAA. It codes for CASSGRDSSAE. The complete CDR3 reads CASSGRDSSAETLYF.